A selection of T cell receptor beta chains follows, all from one sample in a study of cytomegalovirus exposure and HLA in healthy donors. Libraries were prepared by immunoSEQ multiplex PCR; TCRdb keeps only in-frame clonotypes and omits some of them. The data show about 300,000 clones, about nine tenths seen once. The sequenced material came from PBMCs. The receptors were sampled from a man aged 35-49 years in good health and CMV-seropositive. The CDR3 runs from the conserved cysteine through the conserved F or W. The D gene is left open where the match is weak. Rows may omit the clone size; those that give it use once, few, many or a size class.

.	TRBV20-1	TRBJ1-2	.	CSGRDYGYTF	TGCAGTGGGAGGGACTATGGCTACACCTTC
.	TRBV7-9	TRBJ1-5	.	CASSLASPGVSNQPQHF	TGTGCCAGCAGCTTAGCGAGTCCAGGGGTGAGCAATCAGCCCCAGCATTTT
few	TRBV4-1	TRBJ1-2	.	CASSPQDQGFYGYTF	TGCGCCAGCAGCCCCCAGGATCAGGGGTTCTATGGCTACACCTTC
.	TRBV5-6	TRBJ2-7	TRBD2	CASSPVAGSYEQYF	TGTGCCAGCAGCCCTGTAGCGGGGTCCTACGAGCAGTACTTC
.	TRBV6-5	TRBJ2-1	.	CASSSGDEQFF	TGTGCCAGCAGTTCGGGGGATGAGCAGTTCTTC
.	TRBV28	TRBJ1-1	.	CASSQIYVTVNTEAFF	TGTGCCAGCAGCCAAATTTATGTGACAGTCAACACTGAAGCTTTCTTT
.	TRBV6-4	TRBJ1-4	TRBD1	CASSMTGARNEKLFF	TGTGCCAGCAGTATGACAGGGGCCCGTAATGAAAAACTGTTTTTT
.	TRBV29-1	TRBJ2-1	.	CSGKQLYNEQFF	TGCAGCGGGAAACAGTTGTACAATGAGCAGTTCTTC
once	TRBV2	TRBJ1-6	TRBD1	CASSVNRGDSPLHF	TGTGCCAGCAGTGTAAACAGGGGAGATTCACCCCTCCACTTT
.	TRBV19	TRBJ1-3	.	CASSMGAGNTIYF	TGTGCCAGTAGTATGGGAGCTGGAAACACCATATATTTT
.	TRBV7-9	TRBJ2-7	TRBD1	CASSLAPGQRNSAYEQYF	TGTGCCAGCAGCTTAGCGCCGGGACAGCGGAATAGCGCCTACGAGCAGTACTTC
.	TRBV19	TRBJ2-2	TRBD2	CASSSLAGSANTGELFF	TGTGCCAGTAGTTCACTAGCGGGGTCAGCGAACACCGGGGAGCTGTTTTTT
.	TRBV9	TRBJ2-3	.	CASSVSEGVADTQYF	TGTGCCAGCAGCGTATCAGAGGGTGTTGCAGATACGCAGTATTTT
few	TRBV4-2	TRBJ1-1	.	CASSQGGVGEAFF	TGTGCCAGCAGCCAAGGGGGGGTGGGTGAAGCTTTCTTT
.	TRBV5-4	TRBJ2-7	TRBD2	CASSPTREGYEQYF	TGTGCCAGCAGCCCTACTAGGGAGGGGTACGAGCAGTACTTC
.	TRBV5-1	TRBJ2-7	TRBD2	CASSPIAGGRREEDEQYF	TGCGCCAGCAGCCCCATAGCGGGAGGGCGCCGGGAAGAGGACGAGCAGTACTTC
.	TRBV10-3	TRBJ2-2	TRBD2	CAISSGRSNTGELFF	TGTGCCATCAGTAGCGGGAGAAGCAACACCGGGGAGCTGTTTTTT
.	TRBV28	TRBJ2-3	TRBD2	CASTMSSSGSPSRTDTQYF	TGTGCCAGCACCATGTCAAGTAGCGGGAGCCCCTCTCGCACAGATACGCAGTATTTT
.	TRBV6-5	TRBJ1-5	TRBD1	CASSSDRGGQPQHF	TGTGCCAGCAGCTCGGACAGGGGGGGTCAGCCCCAGCATTTT
.	TRBV7-9	TRBJ2-1	TRBD2	CASSPQLTSGREQFF	TGTGCCAGCAGCCCCCAGTTGACTAGCGGGCGTGAGCAGTTCTTC
.	TRBV4-3	TRBJ1-2	.	CASSQQASGYGYTF	TGCGCCAGCAGCCAACAAGCCTCAGGCTATGGCTACACCTTC
few	TRBV4-1	TRBJ2-7	TRBD1	CASSRSWTGYDEQYF	TGCGCCAGCAGCCGATCGTGGACAGGGTACGACGAGCAGTACTTC
.	TRBV6-5	TRBJ2-7	.	CASRRDRSSYEQYF	TGTGCCAGCAGAAGAGACAGGAGCTCCTACGAGCAGTACTTC
few	TRBV28	TRBJ1-1	.	CASSKTAWGNTEAFF	TGTGCCAGCAGTAAGACAGCTTGGGGGAACACTGAAGCTTTCTTT
.	TRBV11-3	TRBJ2-1	TRBD2	CASSYQGGSSYNEQFF	TGTGCCAGCAGCTACCAGGGCGGGAGCTCCTACAATGAGCAGTTCTTC
few	TRBV30	TRBJ2-1	.	CAWTPGAYNEQFF	TGTGCCTGGACCCCAGGGGCCTACAATGAGCAGTTCTTC
.	TRBV6-6	TRBJ2-7	.	CASSLGATYEQYF	TGTGCCAGCAGCTTGGGGGCAACCTACGAGCAGTACTTC
.	TRBV11-2	TRBJ1-2	TRBD1	CASSLDPAGGYYGYTF	TGTGCCAGCAGCTTAGATCCCGCAGGGGGGTATTATGGCTACACCTTC
once	TRBV7-2	TRBJ2-2	.	CASSLVGGTNTGELFF	TGTGCCAGCAGCTTAGTGGGCGGGACCAACACCGGGGAGCTGTTTTTT
few	TRBV6-4	TRBJ1-1	.	CASSIDRGGTEAFF	TGTGCCAGCAGTATCGACAGAGGCGGCACTGAAGCTTTCTTT
.	TRBV4-3	TRBJ1-1	TRBD1	CASSFSGTGNTEAFF	TGCGCCAGCAGCTTCTCCGGGACAGGCAACACTGAAGCTTTCTTT
few	TRBV5-8	TRBJ2-1	.	CASSFGGPFEQFF	TGTGCCAGCAGCTTTGGCGGGCCCTTCGAGCAGTTCTTC
.	TRBV11-2	TRBJ2-5	TRBD2	CASSFRLAGVETQYF	TGTGCCAGCAGCTTTCGACTAGCGGGAGTCGAGACCCAGTACTTC
.	TRBV27	TRBJ2-5	TRBD1	CASSAQGAGETQYF	TGTGCCAGCAGTGCCCAGGGGGCAGGTGAGACCCAGTACTTC
.	TRBV29-1	TRBJ2-1	.	CSVPPGSSLDHLYNEQFF	TGCAGCGTCCCCCCCGGGTCTTCCCTCGATCACCTCTACAATGAGCAGTTCTTC
.	TRBV9	TRBJ2-3	TRBD2	CASSSPGTSVPDTQYF	TGTGCCAGCAGCTCCCCCGGGACTAGCGTTCCAGATACGCAGTATTTT
.	TRBV28	TRBJ1-2	TRBD1	CASSLWLGQGEGYTF	TGTGCCAGCAGTTTATGGCTCGGACAGGGGGAGGGCTACACCTTC
.	TRBV5-1	TRBJ2-3	TRBD2	CASSLLLAGKKDTQYF	TGCGCCAGCAGCTTACTACTAGCGGGAAAGAAAGATACGCAGTATTTT
.	TRBV7-3	TRBJ2-3	.	CATRSGDTQYF	TGTGCCACCCGGAGCGGGGATACGCAGTATTTT
.	TRBV29-1	TRBJ2-7	.	CSVEDTAWEQYF	TGCAGCGTAGAGGACACAGCCTGGGAGCAGTACTTC
.	TRBV7-8	TRBJ2-7	TRBD1	CASSAQDRPSYEQYF	TGTGCCAGCAGCGCGCAGGACAGGCCATCCTACGAGCAGTACTTC
.	TRBV5-1	TRBJ2-3	TRBD1	CASSGQGIADTQYF	TGCGCCAGCAGCGGACAGGGGATAGCAGATACGCAGTATTTT
once	TRBV29-1	TRBJ2-3	.	CSSREPDTQYF	TGCAGCTCACGGGAGCCAGATACGCAGTATTTT
.	TRBV18	TRBJ1-5	TRBD1	CASSPTWQGASQPQHF	TGTGCCAGCTCACCAACTTGGCAGGGGGCGAGCCAGCCCCAGCATTTT
few	TRBV28	TRBJ2-7	.	CASRPGGSADYEQYF	TGTGCCAGCAGGCCCGGAGGGTCGGCGGACTACGAGCAGTACTTC
.	TRBV6-1	TRBJ2-1	.	CASTRARAGEQFF	TGTGCCAGCACGAGGGCGCGGGCGGGTGAGCAGTTCTTC
.	TRBV28	TRBJ2-7	.	CASSRQVTFYEQYF	TGTGCCAGCAGCCGACAGGTTACTTTCTACGAGCAGTACTTC
.	TRBV7-9	TRBJ1-5	.	CASSLGTTGNQPQHF	TGTGCCAGCAGCTTAGGGACAACTGGCAATCAGCCCCAGCATTTT
.	TRBV5-1	TRBJ2-1	.	CASSLAGVGEPLAYNEQFF	TGCGCCAGCAGCTTGGCCGGTGTCGGAGAGCCTCTCGCCTACAATGAGCAGTTCTTC
.	TRBV7-2	TRBJ2-1	TRBD2	CASSHGTSGSYNEQFF	TGTGCCAGCAGCCACGGGACTAGCGGTTCCTACAATGAGCAGTTCTTC
.	TRBV18	TRBJ2-7	TRBD1	CASLDRAGSYEQYF	TGTGCCAGCCTCGACAGGGCCGGCTCCTACGAGCAGTACTTC
.	TRBV7-9	TRBJ2-5	.	CASRHTDGLQETQYF	TGTGCCAGCAGACACACAGACGGATTACAAGAGACCCAGTACTTC
few	TRBV2	TRBJ2-7	.	CASYRRYEQYF	TGTGCCAGCTACAGGCGCTACGAGCAGTACTTC